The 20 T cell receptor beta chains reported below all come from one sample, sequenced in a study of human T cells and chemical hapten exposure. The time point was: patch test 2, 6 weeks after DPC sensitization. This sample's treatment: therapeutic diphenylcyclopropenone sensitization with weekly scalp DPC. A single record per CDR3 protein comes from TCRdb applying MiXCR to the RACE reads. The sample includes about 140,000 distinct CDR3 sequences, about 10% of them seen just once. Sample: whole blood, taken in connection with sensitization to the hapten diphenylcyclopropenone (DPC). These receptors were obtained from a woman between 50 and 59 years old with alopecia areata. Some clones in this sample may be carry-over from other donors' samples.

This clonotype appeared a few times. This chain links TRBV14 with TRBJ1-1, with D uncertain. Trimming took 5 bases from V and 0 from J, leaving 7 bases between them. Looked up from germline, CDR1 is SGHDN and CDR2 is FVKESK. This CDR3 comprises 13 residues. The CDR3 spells CASSASVNTEAFF. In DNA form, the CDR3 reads TGTGCCAGCAGCGCCAGCGTGAACACTGAAGCTTTCTTT.

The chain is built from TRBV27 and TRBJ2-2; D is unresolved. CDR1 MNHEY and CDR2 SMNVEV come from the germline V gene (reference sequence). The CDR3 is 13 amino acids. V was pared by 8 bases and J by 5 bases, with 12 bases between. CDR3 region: CASSGVDTGELFF. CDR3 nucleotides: TGTGCCAGCTCTGGGGTTGATACCGGGGAGCTGTTTTTT.

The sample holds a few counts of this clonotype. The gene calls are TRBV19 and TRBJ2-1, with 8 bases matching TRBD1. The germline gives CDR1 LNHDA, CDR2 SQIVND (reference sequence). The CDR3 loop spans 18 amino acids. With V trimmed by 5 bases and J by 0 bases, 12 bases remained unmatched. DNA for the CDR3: TGTGCCAGTAGTTCCCGACAGGGGTTCCGGAGCTCCTACAATGAGCAGTTCTTC. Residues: CASSSRQGFRSSYNEQFF. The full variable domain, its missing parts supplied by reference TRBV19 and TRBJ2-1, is DGGITQSPKYLFRKEGQNVTLSCEQNLNHDAMYWYRQDPGQGLRLIYYSQIVNDFQKGDIAEGYSVSREKKESFPLTVTSAQKNPTAFYLCASSSRQGFRSSYNEQFFGPGTRLTVL.

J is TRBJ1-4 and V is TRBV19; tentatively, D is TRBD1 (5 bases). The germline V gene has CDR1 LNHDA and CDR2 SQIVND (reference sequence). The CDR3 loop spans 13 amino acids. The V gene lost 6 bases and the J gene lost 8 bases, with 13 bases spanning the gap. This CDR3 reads CASRQGTREKLFF. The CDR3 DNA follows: TGTGCCAGTAGGCAGGGAACGCGGGAAAAACTGTTTTTT.

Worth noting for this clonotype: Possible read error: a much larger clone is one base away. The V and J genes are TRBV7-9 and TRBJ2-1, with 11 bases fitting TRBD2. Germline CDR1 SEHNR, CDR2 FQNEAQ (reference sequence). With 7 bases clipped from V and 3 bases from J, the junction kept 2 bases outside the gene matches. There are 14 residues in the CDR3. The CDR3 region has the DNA TGTGCCAGCAATCTAGCGGGAGGCTACAATGAGCAGTTCTTC. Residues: CASNLAGGYNEQFF. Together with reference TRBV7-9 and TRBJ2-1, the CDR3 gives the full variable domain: DTGVSQNPRHKITKRGQNVTFRCDPISEHNRLYWYRQTLGQGPEFLTYFQNEAQLEKSRLLSDRFSAERPKGSFSTLEIQRTEQGDSAMYLCASNLAGGYNEQFFGPGTRLTVL.

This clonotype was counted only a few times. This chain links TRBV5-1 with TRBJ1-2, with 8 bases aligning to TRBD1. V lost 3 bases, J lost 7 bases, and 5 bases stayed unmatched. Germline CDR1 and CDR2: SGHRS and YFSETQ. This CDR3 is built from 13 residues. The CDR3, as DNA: TGCGCCAGCAGCTCTCGACAGGGGATTGGCTACACCTTC. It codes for CASSSRQGIGYTF.

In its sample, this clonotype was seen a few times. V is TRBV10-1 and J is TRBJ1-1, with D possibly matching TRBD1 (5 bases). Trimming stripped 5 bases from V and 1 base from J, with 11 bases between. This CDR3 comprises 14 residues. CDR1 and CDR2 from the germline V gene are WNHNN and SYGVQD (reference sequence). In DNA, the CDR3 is TGCGCCAGCAGTCCGGGACGGGCGAACACTGAAGCTTTCTTT. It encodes CASSPGRANTEAFF.

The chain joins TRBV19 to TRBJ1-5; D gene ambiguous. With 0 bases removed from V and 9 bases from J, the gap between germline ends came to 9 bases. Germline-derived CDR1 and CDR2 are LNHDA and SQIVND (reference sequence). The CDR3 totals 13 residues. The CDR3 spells CASSIDRDAPQHF. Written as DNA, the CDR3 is TGTGCCAGTAGTATAGATAGGGATGCGCCCCAGCATTTT.

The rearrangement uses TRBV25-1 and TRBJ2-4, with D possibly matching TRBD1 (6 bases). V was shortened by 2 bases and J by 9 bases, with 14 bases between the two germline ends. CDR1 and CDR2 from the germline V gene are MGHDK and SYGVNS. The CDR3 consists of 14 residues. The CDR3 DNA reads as TGTGCCAGCAGTGAAGATGGCAGGGGCGGCATTCAGTACTTC. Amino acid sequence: CASSEDGRGGIQYF.

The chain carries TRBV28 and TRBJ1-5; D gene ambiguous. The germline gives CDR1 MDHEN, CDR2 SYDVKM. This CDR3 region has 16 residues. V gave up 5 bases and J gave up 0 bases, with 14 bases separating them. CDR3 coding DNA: TGTGCCAGCAGTCAGCAGTGGGAATATAGCAATCAGCCCCAGCATTTT. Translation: CASSQQWEYSNQPQHF.

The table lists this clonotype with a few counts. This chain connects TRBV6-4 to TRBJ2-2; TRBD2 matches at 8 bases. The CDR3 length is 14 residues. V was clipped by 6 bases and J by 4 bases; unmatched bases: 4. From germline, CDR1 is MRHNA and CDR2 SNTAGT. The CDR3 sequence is CASRPTSGTGELFF. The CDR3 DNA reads TGTGCCAGCAGACCCACTAGCGGCACCGGGGAGCTGTTTTTT.

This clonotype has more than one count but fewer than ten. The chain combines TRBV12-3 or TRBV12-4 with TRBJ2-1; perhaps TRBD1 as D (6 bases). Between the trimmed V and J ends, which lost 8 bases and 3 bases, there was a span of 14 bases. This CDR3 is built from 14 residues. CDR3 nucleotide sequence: TGTGCCAGCTCCTGGGACAATCGCTACAATGAGCAGTTCTTC. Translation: CASSWDNRYNEQFF.

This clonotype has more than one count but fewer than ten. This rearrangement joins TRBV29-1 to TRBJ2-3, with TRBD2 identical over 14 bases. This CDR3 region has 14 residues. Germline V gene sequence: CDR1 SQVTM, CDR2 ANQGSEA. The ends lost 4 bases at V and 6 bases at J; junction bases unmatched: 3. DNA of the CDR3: TGCAGCGTTGGGACTAGCGGGGGGCCGGATACGCAGTATTTT. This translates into CSVGTSGGPDTQYF.

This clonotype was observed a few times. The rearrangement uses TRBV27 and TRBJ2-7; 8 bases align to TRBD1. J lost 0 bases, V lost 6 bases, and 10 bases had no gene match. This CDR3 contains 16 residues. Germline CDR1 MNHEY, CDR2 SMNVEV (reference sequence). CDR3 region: CASSRGQGKSSYEQYF. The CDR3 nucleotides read TGTGCCAGCAGCCGAGGACAGGGAAAGAGCTCCTACGAGCAGTACTTC.

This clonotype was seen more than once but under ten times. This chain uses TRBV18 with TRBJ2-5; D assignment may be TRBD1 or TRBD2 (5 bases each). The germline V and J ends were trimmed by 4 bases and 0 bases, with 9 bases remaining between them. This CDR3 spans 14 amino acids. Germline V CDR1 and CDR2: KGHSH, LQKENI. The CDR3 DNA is TGTGCCAGCTCACGGGGACGGAACCAAGAGACCCAGTACTTC. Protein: CASSRGRNQETQYF.

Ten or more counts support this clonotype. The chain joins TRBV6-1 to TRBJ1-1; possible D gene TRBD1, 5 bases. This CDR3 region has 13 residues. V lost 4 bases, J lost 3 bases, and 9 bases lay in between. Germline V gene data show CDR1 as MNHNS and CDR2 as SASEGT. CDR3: CASSVWGDTEAFF. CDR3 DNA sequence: TGTGCCAGCAGTGTCTGGGGGGACACTGAAGCTTTCTTT.

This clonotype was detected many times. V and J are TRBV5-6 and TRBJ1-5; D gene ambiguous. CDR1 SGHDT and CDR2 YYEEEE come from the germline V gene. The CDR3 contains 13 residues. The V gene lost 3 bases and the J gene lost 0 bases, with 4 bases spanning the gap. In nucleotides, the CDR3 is TGTGCCAGCAGCTGGGGTAGCAATCAGCCCCAGCATTTT. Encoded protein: CASSWGSNQPQHF. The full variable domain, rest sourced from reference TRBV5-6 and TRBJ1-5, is DAGVTQSPTHLIKTRGQQVTLRCSPKSGHDTVSWYQQALGQGPQFIFQYYEEEERQRGNFPDRFSGHQFPNYSSELNVNALLLGDSALYLCASSWGSNQPQHFGDGTRLSIL.

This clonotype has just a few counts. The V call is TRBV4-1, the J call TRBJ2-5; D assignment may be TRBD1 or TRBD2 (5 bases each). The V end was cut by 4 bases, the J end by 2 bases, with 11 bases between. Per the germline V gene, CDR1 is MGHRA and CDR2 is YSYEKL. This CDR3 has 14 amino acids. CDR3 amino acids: CASSPGTVQETQYF. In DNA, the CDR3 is TGCGCCAGCAGCCCTGGGACCGTACAAGAGACCCAGTACTTC.

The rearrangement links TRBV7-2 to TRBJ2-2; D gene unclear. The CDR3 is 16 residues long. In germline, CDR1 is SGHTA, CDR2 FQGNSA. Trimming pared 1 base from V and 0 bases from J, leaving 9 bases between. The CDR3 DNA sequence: TGTGCCAGCAGCTTAGTGGCGACTGCGAACACCGGGGAGCTGTTTTTT. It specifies CASSLVATANTGELFF. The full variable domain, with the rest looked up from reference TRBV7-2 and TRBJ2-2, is GAGVSQSPSNKVTEKGKDVELRCDPISGHTALYWYRQSLGQGLEFLIYFQGNSAPDKSGLPSDRFSAERTGGSVSTLTIQRTQQEDSAVYLCASSLVATANTGELFFGEGSRLTVL.

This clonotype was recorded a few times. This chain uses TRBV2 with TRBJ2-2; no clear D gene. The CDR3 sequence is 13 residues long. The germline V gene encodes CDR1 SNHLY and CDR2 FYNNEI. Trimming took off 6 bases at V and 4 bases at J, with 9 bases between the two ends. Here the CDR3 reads CASRHSGTGELFF. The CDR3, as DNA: TGTGCCAGCAGGCACTCGGGCACCGGGGAGCTGTTTTTT.